Listed here are 9 T cell receptor beta chains from one sample, sequenced in a study of T cell responses to AZD1222 COVID-19 vaccine. The data were produced by immunoSEQ multiplex PCR, yet TCRdb's version contains in-frame clones alone and is incomplete. The sample has around 110,000 clones, almost 95% seen once. The starting material was peripheral blood, obtained 28 days after the second AZD1222 dose. The receptors were sampled from an adult who received the AZD1222 COVID-19 vaccine.

As concerns this clone: The junction departs from germline at one end; a sequencing error may be responsible. The chain employs TRBV18 and TRBJ1-4; tentative D call: TRBD1 (6 bases). Looked up from germline, CDR1 is KGHSH and CDR2 is LQKENI. This CDR3 comprises 13 residues. CDR3 residues: CASSPQGGEKLFF. CDR3 bases: TGTGCCAGCTCGCCACAGGGCGGTGAAAAACTGTTTTTT. The whole variable domain, remainder taken from reference TRBV18 and TRBJ1-4, is NAGVMQNPRHLVRRRGQEARLRCSPMKGHSHVYWYRQLPEEGLKFMVYLQKENIIDESGMPKERFSAEFPKEGPSILRIQQVVRGDSAAYFCASSPQGGEKLFFGSGTQLSVL.

This sequence joins TRBV5-1 and TRBJ1-5, with 7 bases lining up with TRBD1. With 1 base clipped from V and 9 bases from J, the junction kept 10 bases outside the gene matches. The germline CDR1 and CDR2 sequences are SGHRS and YFSETQ. The CDR3 sequence is 15 residues long. Here the CDR3 reads CASSLQTGPQWPQHF. The CDR3 bases are TGCGCCAGCAGCTTGCAGACAGGGCCTCAATGGCCCCAGCATTTT.

The chain has TRBV7-2 and TRBJ1-1, with a weak D call TRBD1 (5 bases). CDR3 length equals 12 residues. Trimming pared 5 bases from V and 4 bases from J, leaving 8 bases between. Looked up from germline, CDR1 is SGHTA and CDR2 is FQGNSA. CDR3 sequence reads: CASSPGVTEAFF. CDR3 DNA: TGTGCCAGCAGCCCGGGGGTCACTGAAGCTTTCTTT.

The V gene is TRBV7-2, the J gene TRBJ2-5, with D unclear. Looked up from germline, CDR1 is SGHTA and CDR2 is FQGNSA. CDR3 length: 10 residues. This CDR3 is CSQDQETQYF. The DNA for the CDR3 is TGTAGTCAGGACCAAGAGACCCAGTACTTC.

The CDR3 nucleotides are TGTGCCAGCAGCTGGACAGGGCAGCCCCAGCATTTT. This encodes CASSWTGQPQHF. The chain joins TRBV28 to TRBJ1-5; 8 positions agree with TRBD1. The germline gives CDR1 MDHEN, CDR2 SYDVKM. This CDR3 spans 12 amino acids. V gave up 6 bases and J gave up 7 bases; unmatched junction bases: 2.

The chain couples TRBV9 to TRBJ1-1; D may be TRBD1 (5 bases). Germline V CDR1 and CDR2: SGDLS, YYNGEE. The CDR3 runs 14 residues. V was cut by 0 bases and J by 5 bases, with 11 bases left in between. The CDR3: CASSVEQGSTEAFF. CDR3 DNA sequence: TGTGCCAGCAGCGTAGAGCAGGGATCTACTGAAGCTTTCTTT. Drawing the rest from reference TRBV9 and TRBJ1-1, the complete variable domain is DSGVTQTPKHLITATGQRVTLRCSPRSGDLSVYWYQQSLDQGLQFLIQYYNGEERAKGNILERFSAQQFPDLHSELNLSSLELGDSALYFCASSVEQGSTEAFFGQGTRLTVV.

This chain uses TRBV27 with TRBJ2-1; 8 bases fit TRBD2. The junction had 8 bases not matched to a gene; V was cut back by 4 bases and J by 3 bases. The CDR3 extends over 16 amino acids. CDR1 is MNHEY, CDR2 SMNVEV, per germline (reference sequence). CDR3 residues: CASSSRPSGFYNEQFF. CDR3 nucleotide sequence: TGTGCCAGCAGTTCCCGACCTAGCGGGTTCTACAATGAGCAGTTCTTC.

Here the CDR3 reads CAGGTSGVGETQYF. Written as DNA, the CDR3 is TGTGCCGGCGGGACTAGCGGGGTAGGGGAGACCCAGTACTTC. The V and J genes are TRBV2 and TRBJ2-5, with TRBD2 matching over 13 bases. V trimming: 11 bases; J trimming: 5 bases; junction bases outside the gene matches: 8. Germline V CDR1 and CDR2: SNHLY, FYNNEI. This CDR3 has 14 residues.

V usage is TRBV27 and J usage is TRBJ1-5; tentative D call: TRBD1 (6 bases). The CDR3 runs 14 residues. V was trimmed by 3 bases and J by 4 bases, leaving 10 bases between them. Per germline, CDR1 MNHEY and CDR2 SMNVEV (reference sequence). This CDR3 reads CASSFKGGNQPQHF. CDR3 DNA sequence: TGTGCCAGCAGTTTTAAAGGGGGGAATCAGCCCCAGCATTTT.